Shown below are 3 T cell receptor beta chains from a single sample sequenced in a study of identical twins. TCRdb ran MiXCR on the 5' RACE reads and lists one entry per CDR3 protein. Of a few hundred thousand distinct CDR3 sequences in the sample, approximately 8.3% were seen once. The same specimen was also included in a second study, on yellow fever vaccine responses in identical twins.

Sequenced material: CD8+ T cells sorted from blood. All receptors come from a woman aged 18-30 years in good health.

At least ten counts were recorded for this clonotype. The chain joins TRBV12-3 or TRBV12-4 to TRBJ2-7; D is possibly TRBD1 (6 bases). V was clipped by 6 bases and J by 6 bases, with 9 bases between them. The CDR3 sequence is 11 residues long. The chain's CDR3 is CASSGTREQYF. The CDR3, as DNA: TGTGCCAGCAGCGGGACACGCGAGCAGTACTTC.

The J gene is TRBJ2-2, the V gene TRBV2; TRBD1 matches 8 bases. Germline V CDR1 and CDR2: SNHLY, FYNNEI. V dropped 7 bases and J dropped 3; count of bases not matched to a gene: 10. This CDR3 contains 16 residues. CDR3 protein: CASTPRDRSYTGELFF. CDR3 coding DNA: TGTGCCAGCACTCCCCGGGACAGGTCCTACACCGGGGAGCTGTTTTTT.

This clonotype was recorded a few times. The chain uses TRBV9 and TRBJ2-1; 10 bases match TRBD2. The CDR3 has 15 amino acids. The V segment lost 0 bases and the J segment 8 bases; nucleotides outside the gene matches: 5. Germline V gene sequence: CDR1 SGDLS, CDR2 YYNGEE. The CDR3 sequence: CASSVGIAGGDEQFF. As DNA, the CDR3 is TGTGCCAGCAGCGTAGGAATAGCGGGAGGCGATGAGCAGTTCTTC.